This T cell receptor beta chain appears in the sequencing data of a study of blood T cell repertoires in COVID-19. In the study overall: Whether acute or convalescent, the COVID-19 samples came from the United States, Italy and Spain. In each case, the material was cDNA or gDNA derived from T cells, B-cell-depleted T cells, or PBMCs.

The V gene's germline CDR1 is SGDLS and CDR2 YYNGEE. The V and J ends lost 0 bases and 4 bases, in that order; junction bases with no gene match: 6. The CDR3 is made up of 15 amino acids. This clone occurred once. Per the study methods: Using reference gene primer amplification, nucleated cell counts were estimated. This table comes from immunoSEQ multiplex PCR, and its TCRdb copy is limited to in-frame clones, with some not included. V and J calls and clone size are copied from that table; D and trimming were computed from the DNA. Of nearly 55,000 clones listed, 60% to 85% are singletons. The chain employs TRBV9 and TRBJ2-7; 8 bases map to TRBD1. Material: peripheral blood. The receptor was isolated from a human donor with active or convalescent COVID-19. The donor label of this sample is uncertain. This CDR3 reads CASSVGVDRGYEQYF. The CDR3 DNA follows: TGTGCCAGCAGCGTAGGCGTTGACAGGGGATACGAGCAGTACTTC.